Presented here are 10 T cell receptor beta chains from one specimen sequenced in a study of T-cell memory formation after mild COVID-19. TCRdb ran MiXCR on the 5' RACE reads and lists one entry per CDR3 protein. The sample contains about 400,000 distinct CDR3 sequences, under 15% of which appear only once. The sequencing input was PBMCs or a T cell subset sorted from them (not recorded which). The receptors derive from a man between 18 and 35 years old who had mild COVID-19 (a few samples of this study predate the infection). Cell type and time point are not known.

The rearrangement uses TRBV5-1 and TRBJ2-5, with D tentatively TRBD2 (8 bases). V lost 3 bases, J lost 5 bases, and 14 bases lay in between. Per the germline V gene, CDR1 is SGHRS and CDR2 is YFSETQ. The CDR3 totals 14 residues. Here the CDR3 reads CASSSGGGQETQYF. CDR3 coding DNA: TGCGCCAGCAGCTCGGGGGGGGGACAGGAGACCCAGTACTTC. The full variable domain, rest sourced from reference TRBV5-1 and TRBJ2-5, is KAGVTQTPRYLIKTRGQQVTLSCSPISGHRSVSWYQQTPGQGLQFLFEYFSETQRNKGNFPGRFSGRQFSNSRSEMNVSTLELGDSALYLCASSSGGGQETQYFGPGTRLLVL.

This clonotype has only a few counts. V gene TRBV20-1 combines with J gene TRBJ1-4; TRBD1 matches 8 bases. This CDR3 comprises 13 residues. Losses at the gene ends were 5 bases for V and 5 bases for J; bases not matched to a gene: 4. Per the germline V gene, CDR1 is DFQATT and CDR2 is SNEGSKA (reference sequence). CDR3 protein: CSALTGENEKLFF. CDR3 in DNA: TGCAGTGCTTTGACAGGGGAGAATGAAAAACTGTTTTTT.

This clonotype came up a few times. The V and J genes are TRBV3-1 and TRBJ2-5; unclear D gene. This CDR3 region has 14 residues. Deletions cut 5 bases from V and 2 bases from J, with 12 bases between. Germline V CDR1 and CDR2: LGHDT, YNNKEL (reference sequence). CDR3 DNA sequence: TGTGCCAGCAGCGATAACGACAAACAAGAGACCCAGTACTTC. Translating it yields CASSDNDKQETQYF.

This clonotype was seen more than once but under ten times. V usage is TRBV7-2 and J usage is TRBJ1-2; possible D gene TRBD1, 5 bases. Germline assignment: CDR1 SGHTA and CDR2 FQGNSA. V was pared by 10 bases and J by 0 bases, with 9 bases between. This CDR3 has 12 residues. The CDR3 DNA follows: TGTGCCACCGGGACGGCTAACTATGGCTACACCTTC. It translates to CATGTANYGYTF.

This clonotype has a count of ten or more. The chain uses TRBV5-1 and TRBJ1-1, with D possibly matching TRBD1 (5 bases). CDR3 length equals 14 residues. Germline V gene sequence: CDR1 SGHRS, CDR2 YFSETQ. Trimming stripped 4 bases from V and 3 bases from J, with 13 bases between. The CDR3 DNA is TGCGCCAGCAGCCGAGGGAAAGGGGACACTGAAGCTTTCTTT. Its translation is CASSRGKGDTEAFF. The whole variable domain, filled in from reference TRBV5-1 and TRBJ1-1, reads KAGVTQTPRYLIKTRGQQVTLSCSPISGHRSVSWYQQTPGQGLQFLFEYFSETQRNKGNFPGRFSGRQFSNSRSEMNVSTLELGDSALYLCASSRGKGDTEAFFGQGTRLTVV.

The chain is built from TRBV12-3 or TRBV12-4 and TRBJ1-2; perhaps TRBD1 as D (5 bases). Trimming left V 2 bases short and J 8 bases short, with 12 bases between. The CDR3 contains 13 residues. CDR3 coding DNA: TGTGCCAGCAGTTTAAGGGACCCTGAAGGCTACACCTTC. This translates into CASSLRDPEGYTF.

The rearrangement joins TRBV6-2 or TRBV6-3 to TRBJ2-3; 14 bases agree with TRBD2. The CDR3 totals 18 residues. Germline lookup yields CDR1 MNHEY and CDR2 SVGEGT. The trim removed 4 bases at V and 2 bases at J, leaving 8 bases unmatched. CDR3 DNA sequence: TGTGCCAGCAGTTGGACTAGCGGGAGGCCCCGGTTCACAGATACGCAGTATTTT. This sequence encodes CASSWTSGRPRFTDTQYF.

This clonotype was counted only a few times. This rearrangement joins TRBV5-1 to TRBJ1-2, with 8 bases fitting TRBD1. The CDR3 runs 16 residues. The V segment lost 1 base and the J segment 1 base; nucleotides outside the gene matches: 6. Per germline, CDR1 SGHRS and CDR2 YFSETQ. The CDR3 DNA follows: TGCGCCAGCAGCTTGTCGACAGGGGTTTATAACTATGGCTACACCTTC. Protein: CASSLSTGVYNYGYTF.

This clonotype has only a few counts. This chain links TRBV6-5 with TRBJ2-7; the match to TRBD1 covers 9 bases. The CDR3 consists of 13 residues. V lost 6 bases to trimming and J lost 7 bases; unmatched junction nucleotides: 7. The germline V gene encodes CDR1 MNHEY and CDR2 SVGAGI. The CDR3 bases are TGTGCCAGCAGATTCGACAGGGGGGGTGAGCAGTACGTC. This gives the protein CASRFDRGGEQYV.

This chain uses TRBV7-6 with TRBJ2-3, with D tentatively TRBD1 or TRBD2 (7 bases each). Germline loops: CDR1 SGHVS, CDR2 FNYEAQ. Trimming took 5 bases from V and 0 from J, leaving 21 bases between them. CDR3 length: 18 residues. Written as DNA, the CDR3 is TGTGCCAGCAGCGTTGGGAGGGGGCGGATCACTAGCACAGATACGCAGTATTTT. It codes for CASSVGRGRITSTDTQYF.